The 32 T cell receptor beta chains below were found in one sample sequenced in a study of T cells in tuberculosis. Only in-frame clones appear in the TCRdb table, and some are missing; sequencing was by immunoSEQ multiplex PCR. The sample carries 25,000 to 30,000 clones, 85% to 90% recorded once. The source material was PBMCs. The receptors shown here come from a donor aged 10 to 29 with latent tuberculosis or without tuberculosis infection.

This clone was detected once. The chain has TRBV28 and TRBJ2-5; TRBD2 aligns across 10 bases. Germline V gene sequence: CDR1 MDHEN, CDR2 SYDVKM. The junction had 8 bases not matched to a gene; V was cut back by 5 bases and J by 5 bases. This CDR3 is 15 amino acids long. This CDR3 reads CASSPAGGPSETQYF. For the CDR3, the DNA is TGTGCCAGCAGTCCAGCGGGGGGGCCTTCGGAGACCCAGTACTTC.

In DNA, the CDR3 is TGTGCCAGCAGTTTCTCGGGCCAGGGGGACCAGCCCCAGCATTTT. As protein: CASSFSGQGDQPQHF. The chain links TRBV6-6 to TRBJ1-5; 7 bases are a match to TRBD1. The germline V gene encodes CDR1 MNHNY and CDR2 SVGAGI (reference sequence). The CDR3 is 15 amino acids. The trim removed 4 bases at V and 7 bases at J, leaving 10 bases unmatched.

Judged by abundance, this clone is medium-sized. CDR3 sequence: CASSGETGGTEAFF. CDR3 DNA sequence: TGTGCCAGCAGTGGGGAGACAGGGGGCACTGAAGCTTTCTTT. The chain couples TRBV2 to TRBJ1-1; 9 bases fit TRBD1. V was clipped by 4 bases and J by 4 bases; unmatched bases: 4. Looked up from germline, CDR1 is SNHLY and CDR2 is FYNNEI. This CDR3 is built from 14 residues.

The rearrangement joins TRBV27 to TRBJ1-5; D might be TRBD1 (6 bases). The CDR3 is 14 residues long. Germline V gives CDR1 MNHEY, CDR2 SMNVEV (reference sequence). The V end lost 3 bases, the J end lost 3 bases, and 9 bases lay between the germline ends. The CDR3 protein is CASSFKGVNQPQHF. CDR3 in DNA: TGTGCCAGCAGTTTCAAGGGGGTCAATCAGCCCCAGCATTTT.

V usage is TRBV12-5 and J usage is TRBJ1-1; D ambiguous. The CDR3 contains 11 residues. Per germline, CDR1 LGHNT and CDR2 FRNRAP. The V and J ends lost 6 bases and 1 base respectively, with 3 bases between them. This chain's CDR3 is CASGQNTEAFF. In DNA, the CDR3 is TGTGCTAGTGGCCAGAACACTGAAGCTTTCTTT.

The chain carries TRBV9 and TRBJ1-1; the D is unclear. The V and J ends lost 2 bases and 0 bases respectively, with 8 bases between them. This CDR3 region has 14 residues. Germline V gene lookup returns CDR1 SGDLS and CDR2 YYNGEE. The CDR3 DNA reads as TGTGCCAGCAGCGTTGTGGAGATGAACACTGAAGCTTTCTTT. Protein: CASSVVEMNTEAFF.

The J gene is TRBJ1-6, the V gene TRBV28; a weak D match, TRBD1 (6 bases). This CDR3 contains 14 residues. Germline assignment: CDR1 MDHEN and CDR2 SYDVKM. V shed 4 bases and J shed 8 bases, with 12 bases lying between them. For the CDR3, the DNA is TGTGCCAGCAGTTGGGGACAAGCATATTCACCCCTCCACTTT. Translating gives CASSWGQAYSPLHF.

The genes are TRBV15 and TRBJ1-4; D is undetermined. This CDR3 comprises 15 residues. Germline CDR1 and CDR2: LNHNV and YYDKDF (reference sequence). V lost 1 base and J lost 0, with 6 bases in between. CDR3 DNA: TGTGCCACCAGCAGAGTCCTTGCAACTAATGAAAAACTGTTTTTT. Residues: CATSRVLATNEKLFF.

This clone was observed a handful of times. The chain carries TRBV4-3 and TRBJ1-2; D not certain. Germline V gives CDR1 LGHNA, CDR2 YSLEER. Trimming stripped 4 bases from V and 3 bases from J, with 15 bases between. The CDR3 extends over 15 amino acids. DNA for the CDR3: TGCGCCAGCAGCCCCCAACCGAGCGGGGACTATGGCTACACCTTC. This codes for CASSPQPSGDYGYTF.

This chain links TRBV6-4 with TRBJ1-5, with 7 positions matching TRBD1. This CDR3 has 14 residues. Germline CDR1 MRHNA, CDR2 SNTAGT. The V gene end was trimmed by 7 bases and the J gene end by 4 bases; junction bases not matched to a gene: 7. Here the CDR3 DNA reads TGTGCCAGCAAGCCCGGGACAGCTAATCAGCCCCAGCATTTT. Translated, it gives CASKPGTANQPQHF.

This CDR3 reads CSVGTSGAHEQYF. The CDR3 DNA reads as TGCAGCGTGGGGACTAGCGGGGCCCACGAGCAGTACTTC. This chain connects TRBV29-1 to TRBJ2-7; 13 bases align to TRBD2. This CDR3 contains 13 residues. The junction had 4 bases not matched to a gene; V was cut back by 6 bases and J by 5 bases. The germline V gene has CDR1 SQVTM and CDR2 ANQGSEA.

This chain connects TRBV10-3 to TRBJ2-7; TRBD1 matches 7 bases. Trimming at V came to 10 bases and at J to 4 bases, leaving 19 bases not matched to a gene. Germline V gene sequence: CDR1 ENHRY, CDR2 SYGVKD. The CDR3 is 16 residues long. CDR3 DNA: TGTGCCACCGAGGACAGGACAAAGTGGCCGGCGTACGAGCAGTACTTC. Encoded protein: CATEDRTKWPAYEQYF.

The J gene is TRBJ2-2, the V gene TRBV7-9; D might be TRBD1 (6 bases). The V gene's germline CDR1 is SEHNR and CDR2 FQNEAQ (reference sequence). V lost 6 bases and J lost 7, with 18 bases in between. The CDR3 runs 15 residues. The CDR3 nucleotides read TGTGCCAGCAGACCCCGGGACATCGAGATCGGGGAGCTGTTTTTT. Residues: CASRPRDIEIGELFF.

This clone appeared a few times. The V and J genes are TRBV7-2 and TRBJ2-5; D remains ambiguous. The V end was cut by 3 bases, the J end by 5 bases, with 4 bases between. The V gene's germline CDR1 is SGHTA and CDR2 FQGNSA. This CDR3 has 11 residues. The CDR3 loop is CASSLSETQYF. Here the CDR3 DNA reads TGTGCCAGCAGCTTGAGTGAGACCCAGTACTTC.

The V call is TRBV11-2, the J call TRBJ2-1, with D unresolved. From germline, CDR1 is SGHAT and CDR2 FQNNGV. Between the trimmed V and J ends, which lost 6 bases and 1 base, there was a span of 19 bases. The CDR3 contains 17 residues. The CDR3 coding sequence is TGTGCCAGCAGTCCTAAAAGCCCCCCCCCTTCCTACAATGAGCAGTTCTTC. Its translation: CASSPKSPPPSYNEQFF.

The gene calls are TRBV6-5 and TRBJ1-5; D remains ambiguous. The CDR3 extends over 13 amino acids. Germline V lookup: CDR1 MNHEY, CDR2 SVGAGI. Between the trimmed V and J ends, which lost 3 bases and 5 bases, there was a span of 8 bases. Here the CDR3 DNA reads TGTGCCAGCAGTTATGGCAACGATCAGCCCCAGCATTTT. Amino acids: CASSYGNDQPQHF.

The chain recombines TRBV6-1 with TRBJ2-5; perhaps TRBD1 as D (5 bases). Germline CDR1 and CDR2: MNHNS and SASEGT. The V end lost 2 bases, the J end lost 5 bases, and 21 bases lay between the germline ends. The CDR3 length is 17 residues. The DNA for the CDR3 is TGTGCCAGCAGTGAACAGCCTCAAGCAGGGCTACGGGAGACCCAGTACTTC. It translates to CASSEQPQAGLRETQYF.

The V and J genes are TRBV2 and TRBJ2-3, with 8 bases matching TRBD2. The CDR3 is 14 amino acids. Germline CDR1 SNHLY, CDR2 FYNNEI. After removal of 3 bases from V and 11 bases from J, the junction contained 10 bases not matched to a gene. The CDR3 DNA is TGTGCCAGCAGTGAGGGCGGGGGGAGATTTAAGCAGTATTTT. It encodes CASSEGGGRFKQYF.

The chain has TRBV18 and TRBJ2-1; 8 bases map to TRBD2. The CDR3 has 16 residues. CDR1 KGHSH and CDR2 LQKENI come from the germline V gene. Trimming at V came to 6 bases and at J to 4 bases, leaving 11 bases not matched to a gene. CDR3 in amino acids: CASSSGAGGRYNEQFF. DNA of the CDR3: TGTGCCAGCTCCAGCGGTGCGGGGGGCCGATACAATGAGCAGTTCTTC.

The CDR3 coding sequence is TGTGCCAGCAGTGAAGCCGGACTAGCGGCCTACAATGAGCAGTTCTTC. This encodes CASSEAGLAAYNEQFF. The rearrangement joins TRBV6-1 to TRBJ2-1; 10 nucleotides line up with TRBD2. Germline V CDR1 and CDR2: MNHNS, SASEGT. The CDR3 has 16 residues. V lost 0 bases, J lost 2 bases, and 1 base stayed unmatched.

V and J are TRBV11-2 and TRBJ2-4, with 7 bases lining up with TRBD2. CDR1 is SGHAT and CDR2 is FQNNGV in the germline V gene. The CDR3 is made up of 17 amino acids. V was clipped by 6 bases and J by 0 bases; unmatched bases: 11. The CDR3 protein is CASRFSVGGLAKNIQYF. CDR3 nucleotide sequence: TGTGCCAGCAGGTTTTCGGTGGGGGGGTTAGCCAAAAACATTCAGTACTTC.

This chain connects TRBV5-1 to TRBJ1-2; D may be TRBD1 (5 bases). In germline, CDR1 is SGHRS, CDR2 YFSETQ. Trimming cost V 3 bases and J 0 bases, with 18 bases left between them. This CDR3 comprises 17 residues. This CDR3 is CASSSGGGGPANYGYTF. The CDR3 region has the DNA TGCGCCAGCAGCTCCGGGGGGGGAGGCCCAGCTAACTATGGCTACACCTTC.

The genes are TRBV9 and TRBJ1-3, with a tentative D call TRBD1 (6 bases). Trimming took 3 bases from V and 2 from J, leaving 15 bases between them. The germline CDR1 and CDR2 sequences are SGDLS and YYNGEE. The CDR3 extends over 16 amino acids. For the CDR3, the DNA is TGTGCCAGCAGCGCTAACAGGGATCAGGCTGGAAACACCATATATTTT. Encoded protein: CASSANRDQAGNTIYF.

This clone was seen just once. This chain joins TRBV29-1 and TRBJ2-7, with 10 bases lining up with TRBD1. The CDR3 length is 17 residues. Germline V gene sequence: CDR1 SQVTM, CDR2 ANQGSEA. V was clipped by 6 bases and J by 6 bases; unmatched bases: 20. CDR3 loop: CSVAPGQGTRATTEQYF. CDR3 nucleotides: TGCAGCGTAGCTCCGGGACAGGGGACTCGGGCCACCACCGAGCAGTACTTC.

V and J are TRBV4-1 and TRBJ2-3, with 7 positions matching TRBD1. Germline V gene sequence: CDR1 MGHRA, CDR2 YSYEKL. V dropped 1 base and J dropped 4; count of bases not matched to a gene: 2. The CDR3 extends over 14 amino acids. The CDR3 spells CASSQVQGADTQYF. The CDR3 nucleotides read TGCGCCAGCAGCCAAGTGCAGGGGGCAGATACGCAGTATTTT.

The rearrangement joins TRBV13 to TRBJ1-3; no definite D call. Germline assignment: CDR1 PRHDT and CDR2 FYEKMQ (reference sequence). V lost 3 bases and J lost 0, with 9 bases in between. This CDR3 has 15 residues. The CDR3 DNA is TGTGCCAGCAGCTTGAACAGCCTCTCTGGAAACACCATATATTTT. This codes for CASSLNSLSGNTIYF.

The genes are TRBV7-2 and TRBJ2-7; 7 bases line up with TRBD1. V shed 1 base, J shed 7 bases, and the junction held 7 bases outside the gene matches. Germline CDR1 and CDR2: SGHTA and FQGNSA. This CDR3 has 14 amino acids. The CDR3 coding sequence is TGTGCCAGCAGCTTAGTCGGTACAGGGGAGGAGCAGTACTTC. Protein product: CASSLVGTGEEQYF.

This sequence joins TRBV5-8 and TRBJ1-5; weak D call: TRBD1 (6 bases). V was cut by 2 bases and J by 1 base, with 10 bases left in between. Per the germline V gene, CDR1 is SGHTS and CDR2 is YDEGEE. The CDR3 has 15 residues. This chain's CDR3 is CASSLRGTSNQPQHF. The CDR3 DNA reads TGTGCCAGCAGCTTAAGGGGGACCAGCAATCAGCCCCAGCATTTT.

The rearrangement links TRBV7-8 to TRBJ1-1; 7 bases match TRBD1. The V gene's germline CDR1 is SGHVS and CDR2 FQNEAQ. The CDR3 spans 15 residues. J gave up 0 bases and V 3 bases, and 4 bases lay outside the gene matches. CDR3 DNA sequence: TGTGCCAGCAGCTTTCTAGGGGGCATGAACACTGAAGCTTTCTTT. It encodes CASSFLGGMNTEAFF. Full variable domain (outside the CDR3, taken from reference TRBV7-8 and TRBJ1-1): GAGVSQSPRYKVAKRGQDVALRCDPISGHVSLFWYQQALGQGPEFLTYFQNEAQLDKSGLPSDRFFAERPEGSVSTLKIQRTQQEDSAVYLCASSFLGGMNTEAFFGQGTRLTVV.

The chain carries TRBV7-2 and TRBJ1-2; TRBD1 matches at 7 bases. The CDR3 consists of 15 residues. The V gene end was trimmed by 2 bases and the J gene end by 3 bases; junction bases not matched to a gene: 6. In germline, CDR1 is SGHTA, CDR2 FQGNSA. CDR3 sequence: CASSLFTGAHYGYTF. In DNA, the CDR3 is TGTGCCAGCAGCTTATTTACAGGGGCACACTATGGCTACACCTTC.

The CDR3 sequence is CAISESGTSGGGEQYF. In nucleotides, the CDR3 is TGTGCCATCAGTGAGTCCGGAACTAGCGGGGGTGGCGAGCAGTACTTC. The gene calls are TRBV10-3 and TRBJ2-7; 11 bases agree with TRBD2. Unmatched junction bases numbered 7, after V lost 0 bases and J lost 6 bases. This CDR3 comprises 16 residues. Per germline, CDR1 ENHRY and CDR2 SYGVKD.

The chain employs TRBV10-3 and TRBJ2-3, with 7 bases aligning to TRBD2. This CDR3 spans 13 amino acids. Germline trimming cut 4 bases from V and 3 bases from J; bases unmatched to any gene: 1. The V gene's germline CDR1 is ENHRY and CDR2 SYGVKD. The DNA for the CDR3 is TGTGCCATCAGTGGGGGGGGGACAGATACGCAGTATTTT. Its translation is CAISGGGTDTQYF.